The T cell receptor beta chain under discussion was sequenced for a study of shared clonotypes between healthy human individuals. This clone has only one observation. Germline values: CDR1 SNHLY, CDR2 FYNNEI. V dropped 2 bases and J dropped 5 bases, with 2 bases sitting between them. The CDR3 extends over 11 amino acids. Assay used: immunoSEQ multiplex PCR; TCRdb lists only in-frame clones, some missing. The table records some 1.5 million clones, around 98% of them present only once. This rearrangement joins TRBV2 to TRBJ2-3, with unresolved D. Sequencing used naive CD4+ T cells sorted from blood. Subset noted: CD45RA+ positively selected. This TCR was sampled from a young man in good health. CDR3 region: CASSEQDTQYF. Here the CDR3 DNA reads TGTGCCAGCAGTGAACAAGATACGCAGTATTTT.